This T cell receptor beta chain appears in the sequencing data of a study of blood T cell repertoires in COVID-19. The CDR3 is made up of 14 amino acids. Germline V lookup: CDR1 MGHDK, CDR2 SYGVNS. The V segment lost 5 bases and the J segment 6 bases; nucleotides outside the gene matches: 5. The protocol was immunoSEQ multiplex PCR, while the TCRdb copy is restricted to in-frame clones and leaves out a portion. The data hold approximately 200,000 clones, with 87% observed a single time. The rearrangement joins TRBV25-1 to TRBJ2-3; 10 bases agree with TRBD2. The TCR sequence derives from a man aged 55 to 70 who had recovered from COVID-19. The sample comprised peripheral blood. For the CDR3, the DNA is TGTGCCAGCAGTATACTAGCGGGATCTGATACGCAGTATTTT. Protein: CASSILAGSDTQYF.